The source of this T cell receptor (beta chain) is a study of blood T cell repertoires in COVID-19. This clone is a singleton in its sample. This CDR3 has 13 amino acids. Trimming took off 0 bases at V and 5 bases at J, with 7 bases between the two ends. Looked up from germline, CDR1 is SGHDN and CDR2 is FVKESK. In the original analysis: Amplification of reference gene primers was used by the study to estimate nucleated cell counts. Assay: immunoSEQ multiplex PCR; the TCRdb copy retains only in-frame clones and omits some. V and J calls plus clone size are reproduced from that table; the DNA served to infer D and trimming. The sample has about 80,000 clones, approximately 82% seen once.

The sample consisted of peripheral blood. The chain combines TRBV14 with TRBJ1-1; D unresolved. The TCR originated in an elderly man with active or convalescent COVID-19. This CDR3 reads CASSQDGGTEAFF. For the CDR3, the DNA is TGTGCCAGCAGCCAAGATGGAGGGACTGAAGCTTTCTTT.